The rows below give T cell receptor beta chains drawn from one sample of a study of CD8 T cells in ankylosing spondylitis. One entry per CDR3 protein, called by TCRdb with MiXCR from the 5' RACE reads. The sample shows approximately 35,000 distinct CDR3 sequences, 13% to 15% of them seen only once. The sample taken for sequencing was blood. The receptors were sampled from a male donor with ankylosing spondylitis or in good health (not recorded which). Each CDR3 is given with its conserved first and last residue. The D gene is left open where the match is weak. Some rows mark clone size as missing; the rest say once, few, many or name a class of expanded clone.

TRBV14,-,TRBJ1-4,-,TGTGCCAGCAGCCAAGAAAGGGACCCTGCAAATGAAAAACTGTTTTTT,CASSQERDPANEKLFF
TRBV7-9,-,TRBJ1-6,-,TGTGCCAGCAGCGAATCCCAGGGAGGACGATCACCCCTCCACTTT,CASSESQGGRSPLHF
TRBV3-1,TRBD2,TRBJ2-1,-,TGTGCCAGCAGCCAAGGAAGTAGGGGACTAGCGGGCTACAATGAGCAGTTCTTC,CASSQGSRGLAGYNEQFF
TRBV7-2,TRBD2,TRBJ2-7,-,TGTGCCAGCAGCTTAAGCGGGGGGCGCATGAACGAGCAGTACTTC,CASSLSGGRMNEQYF
TRBV20-1,-,TRBJ2-1,-,TGCAGTGCTAGGCCTTCGGCGGGGAACTCCTACAATGAGCAGTTCTTC,CSARPSAGNSYNEQFF
TRBV12-3/TRBV12-4,-,TRBJ2-1,many,TGTGCCAGCAGTCCCGGACTCGAGTACTACTACAATGAGCAGTTCTTC,CASSPGLEYYYNEQFF
TRBV29-1,TRBD2,TRBJ2-1,few,TGCAGCGTTGCGGCCAGCGGGGGCAATGAGCAGTTCTTC,CSVAASGGNEQFF
TRBV10-3,-,TRBJ2-2,-,TGTGCCATCAGTGCTGGACACAACACCGGGGAGCTGTTTTTT,CAISAGHNTGELFF
TRBV7-2,-,TRBJ2-1,many,TGTGCCAGCAGCTTAGGGCAGGCCTATGAGCAGTTCTTC,CASSLGQAYEQFF
TRBV29-1,-,TRBJ2-3,-,TGCAGCGTTGGAGTCGTCAGCGCGGATACGCAGTATTTT,CSVGVVSADTQYF
TRBV7-9,TRBD2,TRBJ2-1,many,TGTGCCAGCAGCCCGCCGGGACTAGCGGACCTTTACAATGAGCAGTTCTTC,CASSPPGLADLYNEQFF
TRBV6-2/TRBV6-3,TRBD1,TRBJ2-7,-,TGTGCCAGCAGTTACTCGTGGACAGGGGGAAGGAACGAGCAGTACTTC,CASSYSWTGGRNEQYF